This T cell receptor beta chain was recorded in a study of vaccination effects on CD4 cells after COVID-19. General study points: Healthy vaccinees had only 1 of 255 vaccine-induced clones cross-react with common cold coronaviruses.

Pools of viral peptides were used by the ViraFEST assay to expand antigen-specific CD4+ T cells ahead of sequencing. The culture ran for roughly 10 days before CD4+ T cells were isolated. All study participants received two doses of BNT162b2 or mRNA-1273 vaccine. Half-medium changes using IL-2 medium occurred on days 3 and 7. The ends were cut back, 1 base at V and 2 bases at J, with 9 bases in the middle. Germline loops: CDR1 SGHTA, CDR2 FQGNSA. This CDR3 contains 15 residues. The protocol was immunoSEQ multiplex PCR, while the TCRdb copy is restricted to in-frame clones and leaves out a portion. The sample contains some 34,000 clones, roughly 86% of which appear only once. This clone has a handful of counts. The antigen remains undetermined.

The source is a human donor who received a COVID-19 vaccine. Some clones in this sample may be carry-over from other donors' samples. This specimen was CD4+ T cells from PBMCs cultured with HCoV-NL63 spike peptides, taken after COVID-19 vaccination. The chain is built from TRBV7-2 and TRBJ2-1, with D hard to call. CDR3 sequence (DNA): TGTGCCAGCAGCTTAGTGGCAGGTCCCTACAATGAGCAGTTCTTC. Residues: CASSLVAGPYNEQFF.